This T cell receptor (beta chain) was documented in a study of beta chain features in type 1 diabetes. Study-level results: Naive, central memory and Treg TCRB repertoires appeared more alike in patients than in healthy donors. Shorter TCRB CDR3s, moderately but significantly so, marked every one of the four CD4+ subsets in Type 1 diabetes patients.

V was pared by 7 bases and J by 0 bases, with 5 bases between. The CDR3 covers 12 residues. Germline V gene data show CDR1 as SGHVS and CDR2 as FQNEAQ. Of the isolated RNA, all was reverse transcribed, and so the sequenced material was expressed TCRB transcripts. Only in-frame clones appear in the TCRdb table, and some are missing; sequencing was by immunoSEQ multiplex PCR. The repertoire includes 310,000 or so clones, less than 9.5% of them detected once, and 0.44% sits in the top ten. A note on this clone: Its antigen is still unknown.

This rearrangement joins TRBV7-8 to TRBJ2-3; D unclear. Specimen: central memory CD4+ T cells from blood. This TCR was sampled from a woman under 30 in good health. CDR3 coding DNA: TGTGCCAGCAAGACAAGCACAGATACGCAGTATTTT. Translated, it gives CASKTSTDTQYF.